The source of this T cell receptor (beta chain) is a study of technical replicates of blood from a few donors. The CDR3 is made up of 15 amino acids. Trimming left V 5 bases short and J 5 bases short, with 18 bases between. Germline V lookup: CDR1 KGHSH, CDR2 LQKENI. Clones were read by immunoSEQ multiplex PCR, and TCRdb kept only the in-frame ones, dropping some. The table shows around 72,000 clones, with approximately 90% occurring only once. Sequencing input: T cells isolated from PBMCs. V is TRBV18 and J is TRBJ2-5, with a tentative D call TRBD1 (6 bases). This receptor was taken from a human donor in good health. The CDR3 region has the DNA TGTGCCAGCTCAGAAAGTCAGGGGCTGGTGGAGACCCAGTACTTC. Amino acids: CASSESQGLVETQYF.